One and the same sample provided the 3 T cell receptor beta chains below, sequenced in a study of metastatic and nonmetastatic thyroid tumors. All patients were untreated before thyroid surgery. TCRdb re-called the PCR reads through MiXCR. The sample contains 53,000 or so clones, more than 20% of which appear only once. The sample taken for sequencing was blood. Receptors were obtained from a female donor with papillary thyroid cancer or a benign thyroid nodule (not recorded which). Some clones in this sample may be carry-over from other donors' samples.

This clone was counted ten times or more. The chain links TRBV19 to TRBJ2-6; maybe TRBD2 (6 bases). CDR1 and CDR2 (germline): LNHDA, SQIVND (reference sequence). The CDR3 is 17 residues long. V lost 3 bases and J 0 bases, leaving 12 bases between the germline ends. For the CDR3, the DNA is TGTGCCAGTAGTATCATCGGGAGCCCCTCTGGGGCCAACGTCCTGACTTTC. Its protein product is CASSIIGSPSGANVLTF.

This clone occurred many times. This chain uses TRBV20-1 with TRBJ2-7; 11 nucleotides align to TRBD2. The CDR3 has 14 amino acids. Trimming cost V 4 bases and J 7 bases; bases outside gene matches: 9. In germline, CDR1 is DFQATT, CDR2 SNEGSKA (reference sequence). The CDR3 sequence: CSATLGSSGREQYF. CDR3 DNA sequence: TGCAGTGCTACCTTAGGGTCTAGCGGGAGGGAGCAGTACTTC.

This clone was recorded at least ten times. The chain couples TRBV2 to TRBJ1-1, with 10 bases that match TRBD1. From germline, CDR1 is SNHLY and CDR2 FYNNEI. V dropped 8 bases and J dropped 1; count of bases not matched to a gene: 4. This CDR3 spans 14 amino acids. CDR3 sequence reads: CASSRQGANTEAFF. DNA of the CDR3: TGTGCCAGCTCTCGACAGGGGGCGAACACTGAAGCTTTCTTT.